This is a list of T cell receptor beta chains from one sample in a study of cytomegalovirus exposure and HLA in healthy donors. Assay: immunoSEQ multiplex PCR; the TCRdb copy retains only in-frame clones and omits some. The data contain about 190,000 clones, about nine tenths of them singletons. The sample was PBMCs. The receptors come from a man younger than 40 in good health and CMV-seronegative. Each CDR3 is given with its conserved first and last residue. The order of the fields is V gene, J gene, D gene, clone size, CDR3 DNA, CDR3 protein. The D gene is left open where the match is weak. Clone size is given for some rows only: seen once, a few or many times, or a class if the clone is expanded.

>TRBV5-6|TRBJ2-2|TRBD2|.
TGTGCCAGCAGCTTTTACTCCCCGATCGGGGGGGCATACACCGGGGAGCTGTTTTTT
CASSFYSPIGGAYTGELFF
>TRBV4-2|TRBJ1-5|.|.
TGTGCCAGCAGCCAAGGAAATCGGGGTCAGCCCCAGCATTTT
CASSQGNRGQPQHF
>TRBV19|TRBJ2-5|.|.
TGTGCCAGTAGTACCCCGGGACTTCAAGAGACCCAGTACTTC
CASSTPGLQETQYF
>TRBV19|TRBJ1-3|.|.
TGTGCCAGCACCCGGAGCTACTCTGGAAACACCATATATTTT
CASTRSYSGNTIYF
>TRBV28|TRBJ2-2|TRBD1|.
TGTGCCAGCAGTTTTCGCCCGACAGGGGGAGGGGCCGGGGAGCTGTTTTTT
CASSFRPTGGGAGELFF
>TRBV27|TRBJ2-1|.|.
TGTGCCAGCAGCCGTTCGGGGGAGTGGAATGAGCAGTTCTTC
CASSRSGEWNEQFF
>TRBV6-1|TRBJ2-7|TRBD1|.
TGTGCCAGCAGTGAATCCACAGGGGGCTCCTACGAGCAGTACTTC
CASSESTGGSYEQYF
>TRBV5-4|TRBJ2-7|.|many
TGTGCCAGCAGCTTGGCCCCGGGAGTTGGTAACGAGCAGTACTTC
CASSLAPGVGNEQYF
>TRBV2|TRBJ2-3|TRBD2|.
TGTGCCAGCAGGCCCCAGCGGGGGTCCACAGATACGCAGTATTTT
CASRPQRGSTDTQYF
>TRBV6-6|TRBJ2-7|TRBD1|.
TGTGCCAGCAGTAATCCGACAGGGTCCAATTACGAGCAGTACTTC
CASSNPTGSNYEQYF
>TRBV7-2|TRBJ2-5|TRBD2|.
TGTGCCAGCAGCTGGGGACTAGCGGGGGGCCAGGAGACCCAGTACTTC
CASSWGLAGGQETQYF
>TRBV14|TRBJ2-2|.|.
TGTGCCAGCAGCCAAGGGATGGACACTACCGGGGAGCTGTTTTTT
CASSQGMDTTGELFF
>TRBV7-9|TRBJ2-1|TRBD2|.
TGTGCCAGCAGCTTGGGGACTAGCGGGGGCCCCAGGGACGAGCAGTTCTTC
CASSLGTSGGPRDEQFF
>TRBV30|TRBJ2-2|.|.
TGTGCCTGGAGAAGGGGGGGAGGGTACACCGGGGAGCTGTTTTTT
CAWRRGGGYTGELFF
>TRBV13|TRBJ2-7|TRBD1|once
TGTGCCAGCAGCGGAACCGGGACAGGGGTGTACGAGCAGTACTTC
CASSGTGTGVYEQYF
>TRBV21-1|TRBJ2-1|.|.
TGTGCCAGCAGCAGCGGACCTACTAGCGGGGGGGCGACCATCTATGAGCAGTTCTTC
CASSSGPTSGGATIYEQFF
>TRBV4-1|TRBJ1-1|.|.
TGCGCCAGCACCCGACACTGGGGAGAGAACACTGAAGCTTTCTTT
CASTRHWGENTEAFF
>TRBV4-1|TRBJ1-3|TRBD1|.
TGCGCCAGCAGCCACCTTTCCGACAGGGGCTCTGGAAACACCATATATTTT
CASSHLSDRGSGNTIYF
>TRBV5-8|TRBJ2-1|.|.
TGTGCCAGCAGCCTGTTGGAGCGGAGGGACAATGAGCAGTTCTTC
CASSLLERRDNEQFF
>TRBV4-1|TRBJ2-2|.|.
TGCGCCAGCAGCCAAAGTCCCCCGACTGCGCGGGGTTCCGGGGAGCTGTTTTTT
CASSQSPPTARGSGELFF
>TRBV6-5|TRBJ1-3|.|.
TGTGCCAGCAGTTATGAGGGACTTTCGTCTGGAAACACCATATATTTT
CASSYEGLSSGNTIYF
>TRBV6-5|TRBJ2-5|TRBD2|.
TGTGCCAGCAGCCGAGCGGGGTCGCAAGAGACCCAGTACTTC
CASSRAGSQETQYF
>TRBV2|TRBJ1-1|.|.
TGTGCCAGCACCGGCAGGTCGAACACTGAAGCTTTCTTT
CASTGRSNTEAFF
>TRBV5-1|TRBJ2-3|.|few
TGCGCCAGCAGCCTAAACACAGATACGCAGTATTTT
CASSLNTDTQYF
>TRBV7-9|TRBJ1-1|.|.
TGTTCCAGCAGCCCATGGGCAGGTTTGGGCACTGAAGCTTTCTTT
CSSSPWAGLGTEAFF
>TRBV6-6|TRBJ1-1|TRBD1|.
TGTGCCAGCAATACAGGACAGGCTGAAGCTTTCTTT
CASNTGQAEAFF
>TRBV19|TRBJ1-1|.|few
TGTGCCAGTAGTAAGCCAGAACAGATGAACACTGAAGCTTTCTTT
CASSKPEQMNTEAFF
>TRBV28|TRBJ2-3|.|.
TGTGCCAGCAGTTTCGATAGCGGAGAGACTTCCCCTAGCACAGATACGCAGTATTTT
CASSFDSGETSPSTDTQYF
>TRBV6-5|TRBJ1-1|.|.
TGTGCCAGCAGTTATATCGGACAGACTCCAGTAGCTTTCTTT
CASSYIGQTPVAFF
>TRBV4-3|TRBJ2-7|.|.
TGCGCCAGCAGCCAAGAAGACTACGGCTACGAGCAGTACTTC
CASSQEDYGYEQYF
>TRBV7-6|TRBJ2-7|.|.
TGTGCCAGCAGCTTAGCGTCCGTCGGTGGTGAGCAGTACTTC
CASSLASVGGEQYF
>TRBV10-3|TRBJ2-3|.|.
TGTGCCATCAGTGCAGGGGGCACAGATACGCAGTATTTT
CAISAGGTDTQYF
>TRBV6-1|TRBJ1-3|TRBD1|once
TGTACGACTCAACTACAGGGGGGGGGAAACACCATATATTTT
CTTQLQGGGNTIYF
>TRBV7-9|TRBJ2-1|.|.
TGTGCCAGCAGCTCAGCCGGGTCCAATGAGCAGTTCTTC
CASSSAGSNEQFF
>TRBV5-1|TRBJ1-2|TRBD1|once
TGCGCCAGCAGCTTGGATTCCTCGGGACAGCTAGCTAACTATGGCTACACCTTC
CASSLDSSGQLANYGYTF
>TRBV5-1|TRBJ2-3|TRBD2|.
TGCGCCAGCAGCTTGGAGCTAGCGGGGGACACAGATACGCAGTATTTT
CASSLELAGDTDTQYF
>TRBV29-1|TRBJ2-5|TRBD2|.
TGCAGCGCCTCGGGGGAGGGAGCCCAAGAGACCCAGTACTTC
CSASGEGAQETQYF
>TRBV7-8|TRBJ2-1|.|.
TGTGCCAGCAGCTTAGTAGTACTCAAGAGCTCCTACAATGAGCAGTTCTTC
CASSLVVLKSSYNEQFF
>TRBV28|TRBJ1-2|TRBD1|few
TGTGCCAGCACCGTGACAGGGACCCCCCGGGGCTACACCTTC
CASTVTGTPRGYTF
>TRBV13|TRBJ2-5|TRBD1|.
TGTGCCAGCACCCCCCGGGACAGCGAAAAGACCCAGTACTTC
CASTPRDSEKTQYF
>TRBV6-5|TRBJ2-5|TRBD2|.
TGTGCCAGCTCTAGCGGGGGGCCCCAAGAGACCCAGTACTTC
CASSSGGPQETQYF
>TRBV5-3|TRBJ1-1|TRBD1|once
TGTGCCAGAAGCTTGGCGAGGAGGGGGCATGAAGCTTTCTTT
CARSLARRGHEAFF
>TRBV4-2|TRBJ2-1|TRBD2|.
TGTGCCAGCAGCCAAGATTTCCTAGCGGGGTACTACAATGAGCAGTTCTTC
CASSQDFLAGYYNEQFF
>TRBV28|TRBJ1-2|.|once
TGTGCCAGCAGTTTCGTGGGAGGCTATGGCTACACCTTC
CASSFVGGYGYTF
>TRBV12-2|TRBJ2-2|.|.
TGTGCAAGTCGCTCGATTTACAGGGGGCTTTGCCCTCATCACAAGAACACCGGGGAGCTGTTTTTT
CASRSIYRGLCPHHKNTGELFF
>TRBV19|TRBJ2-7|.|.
TGTGCCAGTAGTATGGCGTGGGGCACACTCTCCCACGAGCAGTACTTC
CASSMAWGTLSHEQYF
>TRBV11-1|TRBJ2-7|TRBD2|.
TGTGCCAGCAGGTTAAGCGGGAGTTCGCGCGAGCAGTACTTC
CASRLSGSSREQYF
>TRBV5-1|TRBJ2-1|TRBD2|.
TGCGCCAGCAGCTCGCAGAGGACTAGCGGGGGGATGGATGAGCAGTTCTTC
CASSSQRTSGGMDEQFF
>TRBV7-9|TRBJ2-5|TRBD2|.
TGTGCCAGCAGCTTAGGGGCTAGCGGGAGAAGTGAGACCCAGTACTTC
CASSLGASGRSETQYF
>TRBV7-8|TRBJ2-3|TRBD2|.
TGTGCCAGCAGCTTATTAGCGGGTAGGCGCACAGATACGCAGTATTTT
CASSLLAGRRTDTQYF